A selection of T cell receptor beta chains follows, all from one sample in a study of T cell changes during pregnancy in multiple sclerosis. This table comes from immunoSEQ multiplex PCR, and its TCRdb copy is limited to in-frame clones, with some not included. The data show roughly 110,000 clones, about 90% seen once. Sequencing was performed on peripheral blood, taken before pregnancy. The receptors here all came from a female donor with multiple sclerosis, enrolled in a pregnancy study. Both conserved end residues are part of each CDR3. Where a row states a size, it is once, few, many or the class of an expanded clone; other rows omit it.

CASGNTLSGEKLFF TRBJ1-4 TRBV28 NA
CASSLGGASSYNEQFF TRBJ2-1 TRBV5-4 NA
CASSLMASPNEQFF TRBJ2-1 TRBV7-3 once
CASSQTGQGVNTAKNIQYF TRBJ2-4 TRBV4-1 NA
CASSLSAGSYEQYF TRBJ2-7 TRBV7-3 NA
CASRGTDLTGGNTIYF TRBJ1-3 TRBV2 once
CASTDRGSHNEQFF TRBJ2-1 TRBV11-3 NA
CASGSQVTYEQYF TRBJ2-7 TRBV6-5 NA
CASSPSAETTGKLFF TRBJ1-4 TRBV5-1 NA
CASKPGLIYNEQFF TRBJ2-1 TRBV19 NA
CASSFSVNEQFF TRBJ2-1 TRBV28 NA
CASTDSAGGGETQYF TRBJ2-5 TRBV7-9 NA
CAITTGSYGYTF TRBJ1-2 TRBV2 few
CASSYPRGTTKETQYF TRBJ2-5 TRBV6-5 NA
CAWSVETGTPSLHF TRBJ1-6 TRBV30 NA
CASSYAAPSYEQYF TRBJ2-7 TRBV6-6 NA
CASILGAGRRNGEQFF TRBJ2-1 TRBV11-2 NA
CASSLAGGGAYNEQFF TRBJ2-1 TRBV7-2 NA
CASSLGTGTGVEKLFF TRBJ1-4 TRBV5-1 NA
CSVEISGRFYSYNEQFF TRBJ2-1 TRBV29-1 few
CASSPAPTGVRNTEAFF TRBJ1-1 TRBV7-6 NA